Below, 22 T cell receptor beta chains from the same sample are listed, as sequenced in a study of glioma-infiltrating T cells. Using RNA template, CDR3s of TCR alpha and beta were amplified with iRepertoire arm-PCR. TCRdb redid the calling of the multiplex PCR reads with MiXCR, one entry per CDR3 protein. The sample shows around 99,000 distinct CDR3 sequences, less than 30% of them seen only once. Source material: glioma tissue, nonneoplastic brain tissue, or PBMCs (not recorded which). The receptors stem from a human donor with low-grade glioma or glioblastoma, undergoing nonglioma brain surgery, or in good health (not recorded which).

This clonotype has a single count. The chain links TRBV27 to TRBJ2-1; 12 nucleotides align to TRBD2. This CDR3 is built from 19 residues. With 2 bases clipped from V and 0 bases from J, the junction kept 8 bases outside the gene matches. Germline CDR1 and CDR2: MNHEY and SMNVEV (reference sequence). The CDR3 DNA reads TGTGCCAGCAGTTTAGGGTCTAGCGGGGGGGGGAGCTCCTACAATGAGCAGTTCTTC. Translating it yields CASSLGSSGGGSSYNEQFF.

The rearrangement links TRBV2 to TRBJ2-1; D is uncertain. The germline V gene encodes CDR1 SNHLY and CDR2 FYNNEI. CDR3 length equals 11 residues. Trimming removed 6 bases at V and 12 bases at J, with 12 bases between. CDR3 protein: CASSDMLGQFF. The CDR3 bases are TGTGCCAGCAGCGATATGTTAGGGCAGTTCTTC.

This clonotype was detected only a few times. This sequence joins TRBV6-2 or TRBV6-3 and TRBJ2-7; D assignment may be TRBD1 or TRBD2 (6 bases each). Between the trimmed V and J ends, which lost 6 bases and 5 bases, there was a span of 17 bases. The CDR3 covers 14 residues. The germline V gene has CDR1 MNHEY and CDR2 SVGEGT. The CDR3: CASSQGGSYNEQYF. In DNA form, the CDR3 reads TGTGCCAGCAGCCAAGGGGGGTCCTACAACGAGCAGTACTTC.

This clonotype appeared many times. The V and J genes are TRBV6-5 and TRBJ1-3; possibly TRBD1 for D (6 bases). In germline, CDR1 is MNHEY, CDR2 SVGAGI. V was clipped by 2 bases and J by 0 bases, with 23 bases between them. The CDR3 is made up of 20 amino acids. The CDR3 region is CASSYTRGQSLQLSGNTIYF. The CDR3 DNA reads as TGTGCCAGCAGTTACACGAGAGGACAGTCCCTGCAGCTCTCTGGAAACACCATATATTTT.

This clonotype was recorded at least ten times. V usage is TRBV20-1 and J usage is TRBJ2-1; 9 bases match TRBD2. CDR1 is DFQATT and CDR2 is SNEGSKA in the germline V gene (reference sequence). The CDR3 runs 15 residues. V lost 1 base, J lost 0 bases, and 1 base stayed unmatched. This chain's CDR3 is CSARGAGGSYNEQFF. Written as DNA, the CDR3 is TGCAGTGCTAGAGGAGCGGGAGGCTCCTACAATGAGCAGTTCTTC.

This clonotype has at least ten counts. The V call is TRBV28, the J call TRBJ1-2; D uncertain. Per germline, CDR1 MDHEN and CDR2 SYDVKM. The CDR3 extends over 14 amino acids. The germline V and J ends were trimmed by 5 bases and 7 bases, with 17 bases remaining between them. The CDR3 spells CASSPEQSGVGYTF. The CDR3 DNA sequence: TGTGCCAGCAGTCCCGAACAATCCGGGGTTGGCTACACCTTC.

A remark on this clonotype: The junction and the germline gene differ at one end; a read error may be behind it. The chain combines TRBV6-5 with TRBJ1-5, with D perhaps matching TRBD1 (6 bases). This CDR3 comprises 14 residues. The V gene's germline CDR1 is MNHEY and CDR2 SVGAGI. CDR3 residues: CASSRTAGNRPQHF. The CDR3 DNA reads TGTGCCAGCAGCAGGACAGCGGGTAATCGGCCCCAGCATTTT.

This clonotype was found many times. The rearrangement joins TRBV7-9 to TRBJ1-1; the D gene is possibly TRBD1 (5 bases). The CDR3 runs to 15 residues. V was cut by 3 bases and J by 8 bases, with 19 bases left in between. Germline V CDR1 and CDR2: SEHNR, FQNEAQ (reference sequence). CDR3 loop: CASSFSWRGFKEAFF. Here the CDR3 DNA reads TGTGCCAGCAGCTTTTCATGGAGGGGCTTCAAGGAAGCTTTCTTT.

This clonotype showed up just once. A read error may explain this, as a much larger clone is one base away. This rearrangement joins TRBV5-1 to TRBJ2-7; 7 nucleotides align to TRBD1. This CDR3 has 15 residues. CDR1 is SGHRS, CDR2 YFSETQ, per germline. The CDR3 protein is CARSFDRASSYEQYF. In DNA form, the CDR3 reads TGCGCCAGAAGCTTTGACAGGGCTAGCTCCTACGAGCAGTACTTC.

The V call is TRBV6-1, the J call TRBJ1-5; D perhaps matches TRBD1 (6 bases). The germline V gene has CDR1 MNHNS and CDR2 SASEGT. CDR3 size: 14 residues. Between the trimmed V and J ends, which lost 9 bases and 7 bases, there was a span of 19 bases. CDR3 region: CASPGQPGVQPQHF. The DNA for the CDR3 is TGTGCCAGTCCCGGACAGCCCGGAGTGCAGCCCCAGCATTTT.

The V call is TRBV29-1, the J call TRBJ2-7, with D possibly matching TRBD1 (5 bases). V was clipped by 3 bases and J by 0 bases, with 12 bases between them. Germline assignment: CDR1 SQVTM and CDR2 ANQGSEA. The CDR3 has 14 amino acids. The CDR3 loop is CSVDSGNYSYEQYF. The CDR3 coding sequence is TGCAGCGTTGACTCAGGGAATTACTCCTACGAGCAGTACTTC.

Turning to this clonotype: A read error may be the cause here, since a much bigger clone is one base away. CDR3 region: CASSDRTVFQRIQPQHF. The CDR3 region has the DNA TGTGCCAGCAGTGATCGGACAGTATTTCAAAGAATTCAGCCCCAGCATTTT. The rearrangement joins TRBV6-4 to TRBJ1-5, with D perhaps TRBD1 (6 bases). Germline V gene data show CDR1 as MRHNA and CDR2 as SNTAGT. V shed 3 bases and J shed 6 bases, with 21 bases lying between them. The CDR3 sequence is 17 residues long.

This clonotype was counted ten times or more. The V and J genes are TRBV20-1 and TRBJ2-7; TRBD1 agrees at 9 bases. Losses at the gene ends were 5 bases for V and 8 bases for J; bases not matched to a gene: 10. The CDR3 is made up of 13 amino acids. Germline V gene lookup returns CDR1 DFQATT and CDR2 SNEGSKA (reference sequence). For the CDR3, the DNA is TGCAGTGCTCCTCACAGGGGGCTCGTCAAGCAGTACTTC. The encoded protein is CSAPHRGLVKQYF.

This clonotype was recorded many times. CDR3 coding DNA: TGTGCCAGCAGTTTCCGGGGGACAGGGCAATATGGCTACACCTTC. It encodes CASSFRGTGQYGYTF. The chain recombines TRBV27 with TRBJ1-2, with 9 positions matching TRBD1. Germline-derived CDR1 and CDR2 are MNHEY and SMNVEV (reference sequence). With 3 bases clipped from V and 5 bases from J, the junction kept 7 bases outside the gene matches. The CDR3 extends over 15 amino acids.

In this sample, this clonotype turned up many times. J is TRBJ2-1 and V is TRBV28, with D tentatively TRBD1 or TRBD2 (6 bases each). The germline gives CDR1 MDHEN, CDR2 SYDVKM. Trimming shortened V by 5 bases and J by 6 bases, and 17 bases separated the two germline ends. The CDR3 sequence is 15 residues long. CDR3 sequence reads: CASSTPSGGGNEQFF. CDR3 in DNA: TGTGCCAGCAGTACCCCCAGCGGAGGGGGCAATGAGCAGTTCTTC.

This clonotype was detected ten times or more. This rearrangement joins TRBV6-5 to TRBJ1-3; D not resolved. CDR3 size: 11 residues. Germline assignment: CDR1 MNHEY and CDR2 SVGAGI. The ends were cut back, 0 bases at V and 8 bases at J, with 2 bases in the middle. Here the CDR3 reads CASSYSDTIYF. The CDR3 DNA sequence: TGTGCCAGCAGTTACTCGGACACCATATATTTT.

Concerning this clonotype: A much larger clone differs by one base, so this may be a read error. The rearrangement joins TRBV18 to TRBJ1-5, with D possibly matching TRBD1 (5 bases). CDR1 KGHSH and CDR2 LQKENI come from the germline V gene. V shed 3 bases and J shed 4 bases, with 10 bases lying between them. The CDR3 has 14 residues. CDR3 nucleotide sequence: TGTGCCAGCTCACCTAGTGCAGGGAATCAGCCCCAGCATTTT. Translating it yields CASSPSAGNQPQHF.

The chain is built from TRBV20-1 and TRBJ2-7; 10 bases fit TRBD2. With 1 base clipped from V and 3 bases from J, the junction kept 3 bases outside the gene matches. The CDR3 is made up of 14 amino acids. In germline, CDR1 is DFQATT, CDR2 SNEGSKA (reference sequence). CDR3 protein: CSARGSGGSYEQYF. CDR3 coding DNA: TGCAGTGCTAGAGGTAGCGGGGGGAGCTACGAGCAGTACTTC.

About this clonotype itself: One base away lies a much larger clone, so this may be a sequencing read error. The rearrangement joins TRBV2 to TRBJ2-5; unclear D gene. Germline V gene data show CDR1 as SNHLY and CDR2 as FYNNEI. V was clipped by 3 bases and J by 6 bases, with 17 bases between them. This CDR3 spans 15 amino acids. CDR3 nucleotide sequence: TGTGCCAGCAGTGACAACAACATTTTTGCAAAGACCCAGTACTTC. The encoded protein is CASSDNNIFAKTQYF.

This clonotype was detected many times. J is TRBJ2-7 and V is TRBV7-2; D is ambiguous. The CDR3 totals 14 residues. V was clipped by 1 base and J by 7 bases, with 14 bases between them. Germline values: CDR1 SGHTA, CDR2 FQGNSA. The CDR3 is CASSLGRRVWEQYF. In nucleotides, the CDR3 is TGTGCCAGCAGCTTAGGACGTAGGGTATGGGAGCAGTACTTC.

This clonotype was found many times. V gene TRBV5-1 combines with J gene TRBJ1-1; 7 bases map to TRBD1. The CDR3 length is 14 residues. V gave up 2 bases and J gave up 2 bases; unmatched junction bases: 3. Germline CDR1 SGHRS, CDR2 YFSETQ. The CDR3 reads CASSLQGSNTEAFF. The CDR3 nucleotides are TGCGCCAGCAGCTTACAGGGGAGCAACACTGAAGCTTTCTTT.

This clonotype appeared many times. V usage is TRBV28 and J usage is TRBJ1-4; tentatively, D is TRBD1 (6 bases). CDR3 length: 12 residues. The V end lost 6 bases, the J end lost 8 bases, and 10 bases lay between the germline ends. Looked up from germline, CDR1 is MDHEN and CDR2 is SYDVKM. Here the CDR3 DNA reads TGTGCCAGCAGCTGGGGGCGCGAAAAACTGTTTTTT. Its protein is CASSWGREKLFF.